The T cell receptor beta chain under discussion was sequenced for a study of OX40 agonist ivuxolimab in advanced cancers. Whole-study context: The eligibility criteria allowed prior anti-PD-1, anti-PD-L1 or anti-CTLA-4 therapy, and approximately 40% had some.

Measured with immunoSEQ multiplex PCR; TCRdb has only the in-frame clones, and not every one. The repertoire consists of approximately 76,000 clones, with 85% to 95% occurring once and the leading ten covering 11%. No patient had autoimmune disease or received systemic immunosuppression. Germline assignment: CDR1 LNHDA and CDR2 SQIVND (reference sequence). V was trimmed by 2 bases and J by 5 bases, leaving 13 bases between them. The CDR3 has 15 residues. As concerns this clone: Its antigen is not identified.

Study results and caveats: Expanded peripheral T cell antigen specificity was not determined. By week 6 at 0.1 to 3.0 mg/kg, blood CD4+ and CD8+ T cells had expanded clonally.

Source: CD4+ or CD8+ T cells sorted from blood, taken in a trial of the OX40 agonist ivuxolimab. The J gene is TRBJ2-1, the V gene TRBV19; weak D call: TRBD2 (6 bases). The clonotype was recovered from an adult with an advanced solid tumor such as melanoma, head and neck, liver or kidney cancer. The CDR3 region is CASSINLAHNNEQFF. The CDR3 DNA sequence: TGTGCCAGTAGTATAAATCTAGCGCATAACAATGAGCAGTTCTTC.